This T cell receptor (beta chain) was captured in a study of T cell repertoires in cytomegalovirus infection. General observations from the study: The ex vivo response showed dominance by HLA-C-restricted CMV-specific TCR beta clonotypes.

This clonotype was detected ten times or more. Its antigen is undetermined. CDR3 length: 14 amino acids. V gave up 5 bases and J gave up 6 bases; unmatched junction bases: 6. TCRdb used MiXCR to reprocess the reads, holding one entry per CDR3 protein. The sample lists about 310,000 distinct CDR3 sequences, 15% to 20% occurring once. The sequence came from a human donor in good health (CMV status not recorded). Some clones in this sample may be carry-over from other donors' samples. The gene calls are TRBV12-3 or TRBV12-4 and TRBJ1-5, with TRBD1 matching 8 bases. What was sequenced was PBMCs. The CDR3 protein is CASSQTGGGQPQHF. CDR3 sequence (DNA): TGTGCCAGCAGTCAAACAGGGGGTGGTCAGCCCCAGCATTTT.